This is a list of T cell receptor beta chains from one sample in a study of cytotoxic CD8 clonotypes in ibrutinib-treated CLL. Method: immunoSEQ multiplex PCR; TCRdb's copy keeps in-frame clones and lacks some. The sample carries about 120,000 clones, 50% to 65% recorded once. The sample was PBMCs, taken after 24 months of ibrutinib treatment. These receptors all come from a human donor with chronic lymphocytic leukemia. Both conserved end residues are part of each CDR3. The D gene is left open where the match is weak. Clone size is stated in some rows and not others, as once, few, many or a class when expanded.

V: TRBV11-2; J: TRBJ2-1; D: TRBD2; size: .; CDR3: CASSLGSGLATGEQFF; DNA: TGTGCCAGCAGCTTAGGGTCGGGACTAGCGACCGGTGAGCAGTTCTTC
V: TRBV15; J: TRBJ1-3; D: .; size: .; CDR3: CATSRARDSGNTIYF; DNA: TGTGCCACCAGCAGAGCTAGAGACTCTGGAAACACCATATATTTT
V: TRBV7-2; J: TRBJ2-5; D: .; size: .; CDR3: CASSLAMGDQYF; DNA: TGTGCCAGCAGCTTAGCCATGGGGGACCAGTACTTC
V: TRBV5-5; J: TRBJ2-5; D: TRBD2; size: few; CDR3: CASNILAGAQETQYF; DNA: TGTGCCAGCAACATTTTAGCGGGGGCCCAAGAGACCCAGTACTTC
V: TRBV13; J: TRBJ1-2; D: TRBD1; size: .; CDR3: CASSFRDRNINYGYTF; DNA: TGTGCCAGCAGCTTCCGGGACAGAAATATTAACTATGGCTACACCTTC
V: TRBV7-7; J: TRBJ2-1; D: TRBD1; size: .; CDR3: CASSGKGANEQFF; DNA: TGTGCTAGCAGCGGCAAGGGGGCCAATGAGCAGTTCTTC
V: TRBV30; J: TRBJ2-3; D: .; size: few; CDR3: CASRRGGGGTDTQYF; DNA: TGTGCCTCTCGGAGGGGGGGAGGGGGCACAGATACGCAGTATTTT
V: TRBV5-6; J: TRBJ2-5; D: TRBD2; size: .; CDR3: CASSWGTSPRETQYF; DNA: TGTGCCAGCAGCTGGGGGACTAGCCCCAGGGAGACCCAGTACTTC
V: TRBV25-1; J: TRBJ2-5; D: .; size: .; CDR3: CASSAPGHSAGQETQYF; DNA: TGTGCCAGCAGTGCCCCGGGACACTCCGCGGGGCAAGAGACCCAGTACTTC
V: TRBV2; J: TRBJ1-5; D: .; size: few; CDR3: CASSVSGGGEQPQHF; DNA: TGTGCCAGCAGTGTATCGGGGGGCGGCGAGCAGCCCCAGCATTTT
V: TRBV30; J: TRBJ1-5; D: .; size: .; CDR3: CAWSVRSGWPQHF; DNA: TGTGCCTGGAGTGTAAGGTCAGGGTGGCCCCAGCATTTT
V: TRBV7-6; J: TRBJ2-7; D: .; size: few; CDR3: CASSLGRDEQYF; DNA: TGTGCCAGCAGCTTAGGTCGGGACGAGCAGTACTTC
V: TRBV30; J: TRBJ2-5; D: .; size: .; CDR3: CAWSVWAQETQYF; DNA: TGTGCCTGGAGTGTATGGGCCCAAGAGACCCAGTACTTC
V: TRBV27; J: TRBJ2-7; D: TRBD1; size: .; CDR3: CASSLGTGSYEQYF; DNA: TGTGCCAGCAGTCTCGGGACAGGGTCCTACGAGCAGTACTTC
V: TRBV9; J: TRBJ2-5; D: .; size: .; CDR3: CASSVGGGRETQYF; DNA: TGTGCCAGCAGCGTGGGCGGGGGCCGTGAGACCCAGTACTTC
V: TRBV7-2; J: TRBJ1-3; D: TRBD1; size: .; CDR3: CASSLGGQGLVGNTIYF; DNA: TGTGCCAGCAGCTTAGGAGGACAGGGGCTGGTTGGAAACACCATATATTTT
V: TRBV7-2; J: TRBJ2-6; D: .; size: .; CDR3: CASILDRSGANVLTF; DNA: TGTGCCAGCATCCTGGACCGCTCTGGGGCCAACGTCCTGACTTTC
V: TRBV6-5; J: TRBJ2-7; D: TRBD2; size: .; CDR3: CASSRGEGEYF; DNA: TGTGCCAGCAGTCGGGGGGAGGGAGAGTACTTC
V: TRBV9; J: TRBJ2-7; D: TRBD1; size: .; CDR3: CASSDGQGEFASYEQYF; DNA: TGTGCCAGCAGTGACGGACAGGGAGAATTTGCCTCCTACGAGCAGTACTTC
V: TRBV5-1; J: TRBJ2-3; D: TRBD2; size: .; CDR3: CASTGTSLTDTQYF; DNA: TGCGCCAGCACCGGGACTAGCCTTACAGATACGCAGTATTTT
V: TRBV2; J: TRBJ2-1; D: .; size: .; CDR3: CASTGVESSYNEQFF; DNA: TGTGCCAGCACTGGGGTAGAAAGCTCCTACAATGAGCAGTTCTTC
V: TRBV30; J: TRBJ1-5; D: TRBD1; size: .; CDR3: CAWSVPTGGGGSYYSNQPQHF; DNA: TGTGCCTGGAGTGTACCCACGGGTGGAGGGGGCAGCTATTATAGCAATCAGCCCCAGCATTTT
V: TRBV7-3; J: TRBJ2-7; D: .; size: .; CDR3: CASSFIGGGGYEQYF; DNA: TGTGCCAGCAGCTTCATCGGAGGAGGGGGCTACGAGCAGTACTTC
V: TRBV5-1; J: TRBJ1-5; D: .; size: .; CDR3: CASSLGDNQPQHF; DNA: TGCGCCAGCAGTTTGGGGGACAATCAGCCCCAGCATTTT
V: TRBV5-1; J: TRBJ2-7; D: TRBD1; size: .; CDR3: CASSPSVGQGLYEQYF; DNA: TGCGCCAGCAGCCCGAGCGTGGGACAGGGGCTCTACGAGCAGTACTTC
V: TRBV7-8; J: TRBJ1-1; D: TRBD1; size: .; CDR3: CASSTDRGGFSEAFF; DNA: TGTGCCAGCAGCACGGACAGGGGGGGTTTTTCTGAAGCTTTCTTT
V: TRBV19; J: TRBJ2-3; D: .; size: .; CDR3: CASSIGRGTDTQYF; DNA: TGTGCCAGTAGTATAGGAAGGGGCACAGATACGCAGTATTTT
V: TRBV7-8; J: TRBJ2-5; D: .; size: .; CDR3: CASSPPKEETQYF; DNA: TGTGCCAGCAGCCCCCCCAAGGAAGAGACCCAGTACTTC
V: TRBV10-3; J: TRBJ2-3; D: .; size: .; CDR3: CAISAPGTDTQYF; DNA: TGTGCCATCAGTGCCCCTGGCACAGATACGCAGTATTTT
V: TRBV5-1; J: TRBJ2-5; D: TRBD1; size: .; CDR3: CASTRGTGDQETQYF; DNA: TGCGCCAGCACTCGCGGGACAGGGGATCAAGAGACCCAGTACTTC
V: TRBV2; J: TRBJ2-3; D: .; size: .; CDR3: CASSDGPPDTQYF; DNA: TGTGCCAGCAGTGACGGGCCTCCAGATACGCAGTATTTT
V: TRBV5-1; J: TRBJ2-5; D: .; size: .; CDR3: CASSFQADIRETQYF; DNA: TGCGCCAGCAGCTTTCAAGCTGACATTAGGGAGACCCAGTACTTC
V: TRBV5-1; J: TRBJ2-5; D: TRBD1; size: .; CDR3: CASSSERQGSSETQYF; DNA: TGCGCCAGCAGCTCGGAACGACAGGGTAGCTCCGAGACCCAGTACTTC
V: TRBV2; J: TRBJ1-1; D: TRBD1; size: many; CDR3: CASKPPGQVNNEAFF; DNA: TGTGCCTCCAAACCCCCGGGACAGGTGAATAATGAAGCTTTCTTT
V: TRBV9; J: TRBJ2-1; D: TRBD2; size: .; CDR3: CASSVESGGLGYEQFF; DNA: TGTGCCAGCAGCGTAGAAAGCGGGGGTTTAGGATACGAGCAGTTCTTC